Described below is a single T cell receptor beta chain sequence and its context. The CDR3 consists of 21 residues. These data originate in a study of blood T cell repertoires in COVID-19. Study at large: Collection of acute and convalescent COVID-19 samples took place in the United States, Italy and Spain. PBMCs, B-cell-depleted T cells, or T cells were the source of the cDNA or gDNA that made up the material.

Clones were sequenced by immunoSEQ multiplex PCR, and TCRdb holds only the in-frame ones, with some missing. The sample contains roughly 280,000 clones, around 90% of which appear only once. This sequence was found in a woman in her fifties or sixties who had recovered from COVID-19. The sequenced material came from peripheral blood. The chain is built from TRBV21-1 and TRBJ2-3; the D call TRBD2 from the table was never checked on the DNA. TRBV21-1 is designated a pseudogene. The DNA of the CDR3 is TGTGCCAGCAGCAAGTTGCCTAGCGCGCGTCCTAGACCTCTCCTCACAGATACGCAGTATTTT. Translation gives CASSKLPSARPRPLLTDTQYF.